One and the same sample provided the 7 T cell receptor beta chains below, sequenced in a study of blood T cell repertoires in COVID-19. TCRdb keeps only in-frame clones here, not all; method: immunoSEQ multiplex PCR. The sample records nearly 50,000 clones, about 82% being singletons. The sequenced material came from peripheral blood. Receptors originate from a woman aged 55-69 years with acute or convalescent COVID-19.

A single count supports this clone. The chain is built from TRBV5-1 and TRBJ2-1, with no clear D. The CDR3 length is 14 residues. Trimming cost V 5 bases and J 2 bases, with 11 bases left between them. Germline V lookup: CDR1 SGHRS, CDR2 YFSETQ. CDR3 coding DNA: TGCGCCAGCAGGCAATGGAGTACCTACAATGAGCAGTTCTTC. This translates into CASRQWSTYNEQFF.

The table lists this clone with a count of one. This rearrangement joins TRBV7-9 to TRBJ2-2; no firm D call. Trimming shortened V by 3 bases and J by 1 base, and 3 bases separated the two germline ends. The CDR3 totals 13 residues. Germline CDR1 and CDR2: SEHNR and FQNEAQ (reference sequence). The CDR3 loop is CASSFRNTGELFF. The CDR3 DNA reads TGTGCCAGCAGCTTTCGGAACACCGGGGAGCTGTTTTTT.

The rearrangement joins TRBV27 to TRBJ1-6; 7 bases line up with TRBD1. Germline-derived CDR1 and CDR2 are MNHEY and SMNVEV (reference sequence). The CDR3 covers 13 residues. After removal of 3 bases from V and 9 bases from J, the junction contained 2 bases not matched to a gene. The CDR3 nucleotides are TGTGCCAGCAGTTTGCACAGGGGTTCACCCCTCCACTTT. Translation gives CASSLHRGSPLHF.

For the CDR3, the DNA is TGTGCCAGCAGCTTAGCGTTAGACACGTTTGGCAATCAGCCCCAGCATTTT. Its translation: CASSLALDTFGNQPQHF. This chain links TRBV7-6 with TRBJ1-5; D is undetermined. CDR1 SGHVS and CDR2 FNYEAQ come from the germline V gene. The V end was cut by 0 bases, the J end by 2 bases, with 14 bases between. The CDR3 has 17 residues.

V is TRBV6-6 and J is TRBJ2-1, with 7 bases aligning to TRBD1. The germline V gene has CDR1 MNHNY and CDR2 SVGAGI (reference sequence). The CDR3 contains 14 residues. The V gene end was trimmed by 2 bases and the J gene end by 5 bases; junction bases not matched to a gene: 3. Written as DNA, the CDR3 is TGTGCCAGCAGTTACGGGGACAGCCACAATGAGCAGTTCTTC. Translated: CASSYGDSHNEQFF.

This chain links TRBV2 with TRBJ1-5, with D uncertain. Trimming removed 8 bases at V and 3 bases at J, with 11 bases between. Germline V CDR1 and CDR2: SNHLY, FYNNEI. The CDR3 extends over 13 amino acids. The CDR3: CASSGVANQPQHF. The CDR3 nucleotides are TGTGCCAGCTCCGGGGTTGCCAATCAGCCCCAGCATTTT.

The V and J genes are TRBV7-9 and TRBJ1-1; possible D gene TRBD1, 5 bases. Germline V CDR1 and CDR2: SEHNR, FQNEAQ (reference sequence). There are 17 residues in the CDR3. The V and J ends lost 1 base and 4 bases respectively, with 19 bases between them. This chain's CDR3 is CASSLGLAGSGGTEAFF. The CDR3 coding sequence is TGTGCCAGCAGCTTAGGGTTGGCAGGGAGCGGGGGCACTGAAGCTTTCTTT.